This record looks at one T cell receptor (beta chain) sequence and its context. No antigen is known for it. This specimen belongs to a study of CD8 T cells in ankylosing spondylitis. Findings and caveats of the study: Peripheral blood held disease-linked clones only at relatively low frequency, and these were CD8+. As reported, disease-linked clones showed significant enrichment in matched ankylosing spondylitis synovial fluid.

In making TCR beta libraries, quantitative 5'-RACE with molecular barcodes was used. TCRdb used MiXCR to reprocess the 5' RACE reads, holding one entry per CDR3 protein. This sample has under 250,000 distinct CDR3 sequences, with roughly a tenth found just once. Trimming shortened V by 10 bases and J by 2 bases, and 21 bases separated the two germline ends. The CDR3 loop spans 15 amino acids. Germline V lookup: CDR1 ENHRY, CDR2 SYGVKD. The chain employs TRBV10-3 and TRBJ2-7; a weak D match, TRBD2 (5 bases). Sequencing used blood, either unsorted or a sorted T cell fraction (not recorded which). This receptor was obtained from a male donor with ankylosing spondylitis or in good health (not recorded which). The CDR3 nucleotides are TGTGCCACCGACGATGGAGGACTCCCCACCTACGAGCAGTACTTC. It is translated as CATDDGGLPTYEQYF.